One sample yielded the 16 T cell receptor beta chains listed below, sequenced in a study of Ad26.COV2.S vaccination and SARS-CoV-2 variants. Treatment: 19 received Ad26.COV2.S at low or high dose, single or two shots; 5 received placebo; per-sample allocation not given. The study sampled participants on day 63 after the first vaccine or placebo injection. Here immunoSEQ multiplex PCR was the method, and the copy in TCRdb shows in-frame clones only, minus some. The data show 410,000 or so clones, more than 80% seen once. The input for sequencing was peripheral blood, taken in a trial of Ad26.COV2.S vaccine versus placebo. The receptors were sampled from a person between 18 and 60 years old who received the Ad26.COV2.S COVID-19 vaccine or a placebo.

This chain joins TRBV6-5 and TRBJ2-1; weak D call: TRBD2 (5 bases). The CDR3 consists of 16 residues. V lost 0 bases and J 0 bases, leaving 9 bases between the germline ends. Germline V gives CDR1 MNHEY, CDR2 SVGAGI. The CDR3 here is CASSYSRSGSYNEQFF. The CDR3 DNA reads TGTGCCAGCAGTTACTCGAGGAGCGGCTCCTACAATGAGCAGTTCTTC.

This chain links TRBV7-9 with TRBJ2-7, with 8 positions matching TRBD2. This CDR3 has 12 amino acids. With 9 bases clipped from V and 5 bases from J, the junction kept 6 bases outside the gene matches. Germline V gives CDR1 SEHNR, CDR2 FQNEAQ (reference sequence). CDR3 DNA sequence: TGTGCCAGTGAGCGGGAGAAGGACGAGCAGTACTTC. Translation gives CASEREKDEQYF.

This chain joins TRBV29-1 and TRBJ1-2, with D perhaps matching TRBD1 (5 bases). The CDR3 length is 18 residues. Germline V gene data show CDR1 as SQVTM and CDR2 as ANQGSEA. The ends were cut back, 1 base at V and 8 bases at J, with 29 bases in the middle. The CDR3 sequence is CSVEGLTIYGASREGYTF. The CDR3 region has the DNA TGCAGCGTTGAAGGTTTAACAATTTACGGGGCATCCCGCGAGGGCTACACCTTC. The full variable domain, with the rest looked up from reference TRBV29-1 and TRBJ1-2, is SAVISQKPSRDICQRGTSLTIQCQVDSQVTMMFWYRQQPGQSLTLIATANQGSEATYESGFVIDKFPISRPNLTFSTLTVSNMSPEDSSIYLCSVEGLTIYGASREGYTFGSGTRLTVV.

The gene calls are TRBV2 and TRBJ2-2; D gene uncertain. Trimming pared 0 bases from V and 8 bases from J, leaving 13 bases between. The CDR3 sequence is 15 residues long. The V gene's germline CDR1 is SNHLY and CDR2 FYNNEI. The CDR3, as DNA: TGTGCCAGCAGTGAAGCCGGCCCTCTTGGGGGGGAGCTGTTTTTT. It translates to CASSEAGPLGGELFF.

The chain uses TRBV20-1 and TRBJ1-1, with 7 bases aligning to TRBD1. This CDR3 contains 14 residues. The V gene end was trimmed by 3 bases and the J gene end by 3 bases; junction bases not matched to a gene: 7. Germline-derived CDR1 and CDR2 are DFQATT and SNEGSKA (reference sequence). The CDR3 nucleotides read TGCAGTGCTAGTAACAGGGGCCGTCACACTGAAGCTTTCTTT. Encoded protein: CSASNRGRHTEAFF.

The chain has TRBV5-4 and TRBJ1-2; 7 positions match TRBD1. In germline, CDR1 is SGHNT, CDR2 YYREEE (reference sequence). The CDR3 consists of 13 residues. The junction had 3 bases not matched to a gene; V was cut back by 5 bases and J by 2 bases. CDR3 loop: CASRPTGNYGYTF. DNA for the CDR3: TGTGCCAGCAGGCCGACAGGGAACTATGGCTACACCTTC.

V and J are TRBV3-1 (or the pseudogene TRBV3-2) and TRBJ2-1; D ambiguous. CDR3 length equals 15 residues. Germline CDR1 reads LGHDT; CDR2 reads YNNKEL (reference sequence). The V end lost 0 bases, the J end lost 5 bases, and 11 bases lay between the germline ends. The CDR3 DNA follows: TGTGCCAGCAGCCAAGATTCAAGGTTCCACAATGAGCAGTTCTTC. Its protein is CASSQDSRFHNEQFF.

The chain uses TRBV10-3 and TRBJ2-5; perhaps TRBD1 as D (5 bases). The germline V gene encodes CDR1 ENHRY and CDR2 SYGVKD. Trimming removed 3 bases at V and 5 bases at J, with 7 bases between. The CDR3 contains 12 residues. The CDR3 protein is CAISDGAETQYF. The CDR3 DNA reads as TGTGCCATCAGTGATGGGGCGGAGACCCAGTACTTC.

The chain employs TRBV6-5 and TRBJ1-2, with 7 positions matching TRBD1. Germline loops: CDR1 MNHEY, CDR2 SVGAGI. The CDR3 is made up of 15 amino acids. V dropped 4 bases and J dropped 3; count of bases not matched to a gene: 8. The CDR3 DNA is TGTGCCAGCAGTTCCGGGACAGCTCGAGACTATGGCTACACCTTC. Amino acids: CASSSGTARDYGYTF.

This sequence joins TRBV12-3 or TRBV12-4 and TRBJ2-4; the match to TRBD2 covers 9 bases. This CDR3 comprises 13 residues. The ends lost 0 bases at V and 9 bases at J; junction bases unmatched: 0. This CDR3 reads CASSLASGSIQYF. DNA for the CDR3: TGTGCCAGCAGTTTAGCTAGCGGGAGCATTCAGTACTTC.

The V call is TRBV30, the J call TRBJ1-3; D may be TRBD1 (5 bases). This CDR3 is built from 15 residues. Trimming pared 7 bases from V and 0 bases from J, leaving 16 bases between. Germline V gene sequence: CDR1 GTSNPN, CDR2 SVGIG (reference sequence). The CDR3 protein is CAYAQGAASGNTIYF. In DNA, the CDR3 is TGTGCCTACGCTCAGGGCGCGGCCTCTGGAAACACCATATATTTT.

The J gene is TRBJ2-7, the V gene TRBV6-6, with TRBD2 identical over 9 bases. The CDR3 is 15 amino acids. V dropped 6 bases and J dropped 4; count of bases not matched to a gene: 10. The germline gives CDR1 MNHNY, CDR2 SVGAGI (reference sequence). CDR3 nucleotides: TGTGCCAGCAGAGACGGTAGCGGGAGTTGGTACGAGCAGTACTTC. Protein sequence: CASRDGSGSWYEQYF.

This clone came up once. This chain connects TRBV10-3 to TRBJ2-4; a possible D gene is TRBD1 (5 bases). V was clipped by 6 bases and J by 5 bases, with 14 bases between them. Germline CDR1 and CDR2: ENHRY and SYGVKD. CDR3 length: 14 amino acids. The CDR3 reads CAISLNPRENIQYF. CDR3 sequence (DNA): TGTGCCATCAGCTTAAATCCCAGGGAAAACATTCAGTACTTC.

This rearrangement joins TRBV18 to TRBJ1-1; no clear D. Per germline, CDR1 KGHSH and CDR2 LQKENI. Trimming shortened V by 2 bases and J by 4 bases, and 5 bases separated the two germline ends. The CDR3 has 12 amino acids. CDR3 sequence reads: CASSPVSTEAFF. The CDR3 coding sequence is TGTGCCAGCTCACCAGTATCCACTGAAGCTTTCTTT.

V and J are TRBV6-5 and TRBJ1-1; a weak D match, TRBD1 (6 bases). The V end was cut by 0 bases, the J end by 4 bases, with 15 bases between. Germline CDR1 is MNHEY and CDR2 is SVGAGI. The CDR3 covers 16 residues. In DNA form, the CDR3 reads TGTGCCAGCAGTTACTCCTCGGGGGGCAAGGGCACTGAAGCTTTCTTT. Translating it yields CASSYSSGGKGTEAFF.

The chain employs TRBV6-2 or TRBV6-3 and TRBJ2-2; D is uncertain. This CDR3 is built from 14 residues. V lost 3 bases, J lost 3 bases, and 8 bases lay in between. Germline loops: CDR1 MNHEY, CDR2 SVGEGT. CDR3 DNA: TGTGCCAGCAGTTATGATCGGGACACCGGGGAGCTGTTTTTT. Its translation is CASSYDRDTGELFF.